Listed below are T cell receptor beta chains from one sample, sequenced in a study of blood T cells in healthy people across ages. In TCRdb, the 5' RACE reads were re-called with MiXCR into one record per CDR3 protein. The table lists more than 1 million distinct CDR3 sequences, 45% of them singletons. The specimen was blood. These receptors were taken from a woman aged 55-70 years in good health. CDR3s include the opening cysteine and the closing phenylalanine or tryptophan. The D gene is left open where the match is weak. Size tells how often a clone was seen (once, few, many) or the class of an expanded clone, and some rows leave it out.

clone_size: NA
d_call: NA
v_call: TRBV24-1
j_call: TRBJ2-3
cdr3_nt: TGTGCCACCACGCGGGGAAGCACAGATACGCAGTATTTT
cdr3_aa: CATTRGSTDTQYF

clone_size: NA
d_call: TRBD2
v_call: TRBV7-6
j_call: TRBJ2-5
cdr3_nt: TGTGCCAGCAGCTTAGTCGGACTAGCTCTGAAGGAGCAGTACTTC
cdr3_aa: CASSLVGLALKEQYF

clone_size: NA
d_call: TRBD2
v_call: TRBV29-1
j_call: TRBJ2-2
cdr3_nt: TGCAGCGTAGCTCCTAGCGGGAGGAACACCGGGGAGCTGTTTTTT
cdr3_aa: CSVAPSGRNTGELFF

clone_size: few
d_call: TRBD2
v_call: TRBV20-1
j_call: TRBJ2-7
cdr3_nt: TGCAGTGCTAGAGACCGACTAGCGCGCGACGAGCAGTACTTC
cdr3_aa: CSARDRLARDEQYF

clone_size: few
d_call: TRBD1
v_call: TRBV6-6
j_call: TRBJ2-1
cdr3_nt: TGTGCCAGCAGTTCGGGACAGGGGGCCATCTACAATGAGCAGTTCTTC
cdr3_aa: CASSSGQGAIYNEQFF

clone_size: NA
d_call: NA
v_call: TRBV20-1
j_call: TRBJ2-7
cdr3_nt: TGCAGTACCATCCACCCGACCCCAAACTTTGACTACGAGCAGTACTTC
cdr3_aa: CSTIHPTPNFDYEQYF

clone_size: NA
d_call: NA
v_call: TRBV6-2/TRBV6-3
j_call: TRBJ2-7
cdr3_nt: TGTGCCAGCAGAATCCCGGGACCCCGGATTCCCTACGAGCAGTACTTC
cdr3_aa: CASRIPGPRIPYEQYF

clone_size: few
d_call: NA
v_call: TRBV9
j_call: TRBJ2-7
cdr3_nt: TGTGCCAGCAGCCCTCGACTAGTCGCCTACGAGCAGTACTTC
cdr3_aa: CASSPRLVAYEQYF

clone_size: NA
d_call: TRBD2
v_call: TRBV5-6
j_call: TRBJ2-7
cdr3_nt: TGTGCCAGCAGCGCTCTAGCGGGAGGGCCTGACGAGCAGTACTTC
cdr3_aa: CASSALAGGPDEQYF

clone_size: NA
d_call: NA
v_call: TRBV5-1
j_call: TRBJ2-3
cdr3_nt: TGCGCCAGCAGCACTATAGGGACGTTATCCACAGATACGCAGTATTTT
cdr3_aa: CASSTIGTLSTDTQYF

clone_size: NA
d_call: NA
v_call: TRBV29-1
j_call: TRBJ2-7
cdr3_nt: TGCAGCGTTGAAGATTGGCGGGACAGCTCCTACGAGCAGTACTTC
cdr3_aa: CSVEDWRDSSYEQYF

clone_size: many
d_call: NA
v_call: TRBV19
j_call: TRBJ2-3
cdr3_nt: TGTGCCAGTACCACGACAGACACAGATACGCAGTATTTT
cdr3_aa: CASTTTDTDTQYF

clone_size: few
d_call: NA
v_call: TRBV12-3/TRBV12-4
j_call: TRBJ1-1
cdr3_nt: TGTGCCAGCAGTTTAGCCTACACTGAAGCTTTCTTT
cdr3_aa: CASSLAYTEAFF

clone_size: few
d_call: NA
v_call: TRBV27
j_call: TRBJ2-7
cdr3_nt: TGTGCCAGCAGTTTAAGTTTCGGGCCCGGCTACGAGCAGTACTTC
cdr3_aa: CASSLSFGPGYEQYF

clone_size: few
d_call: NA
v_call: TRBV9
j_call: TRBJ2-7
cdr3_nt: TGTGCCAGCAGCGTAGACGGGACACCGGGGTACGAGCAGTACTTC
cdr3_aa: CASSVDGTPGYEQYF

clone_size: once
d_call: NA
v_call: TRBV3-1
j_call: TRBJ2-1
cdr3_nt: TGTGCCAGCAGCCAAGAATGGCAGCAGTTCTTC
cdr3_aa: CASSQEWQQFF

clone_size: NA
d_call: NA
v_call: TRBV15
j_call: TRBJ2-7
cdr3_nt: TGTGCCACCAGCCCGTCCCGGGACGGGGAGCAGTACTTC
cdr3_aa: CATSPSRDGEQYF

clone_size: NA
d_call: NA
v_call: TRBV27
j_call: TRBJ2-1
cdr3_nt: TGTGCCAGCAGTCCCCCCCAGGGGTGGGATGAGCAGTTCTTC
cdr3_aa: CASSPPQGWDEQFF

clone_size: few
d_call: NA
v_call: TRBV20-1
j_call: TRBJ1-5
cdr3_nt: TGCAGTGCTAGAGGACGGGCAGTGGGAAATCAGCCCCAGCATTTT
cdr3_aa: CSARGRAVGNQPQHF

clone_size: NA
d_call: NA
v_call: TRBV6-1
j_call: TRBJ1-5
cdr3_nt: TGTGCCAGCAGGATCGGCAATCAGCCCCAGCATTTT
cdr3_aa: CASRIGNQPQHF

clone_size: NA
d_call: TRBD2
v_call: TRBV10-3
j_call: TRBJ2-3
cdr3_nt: TGTGCCATCACTAGTTTAGCGGGAGGAACTGATACGCAGTATTTT
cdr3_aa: CAITSLAGGTDTQYF

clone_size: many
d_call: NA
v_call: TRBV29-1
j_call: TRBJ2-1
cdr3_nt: TGCAGCGTTGAAGGCCACTCAAGCCAGTCCTACAATGAGCAGTTCTTC
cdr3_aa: CSVEGHSSQSYNEQFF

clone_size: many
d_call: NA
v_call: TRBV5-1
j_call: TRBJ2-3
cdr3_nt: TGCGCCAGCAGCTTGGTGGATACGCAGTATTTT
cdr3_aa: CASSLVDTQYF

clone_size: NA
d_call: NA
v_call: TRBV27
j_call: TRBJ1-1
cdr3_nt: TGTGCCAGCAGTAGCGAGGGGGGGGGAATGAACACTGAAGCTTTCTTT
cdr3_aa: CASSSEGGGMNTEAFF

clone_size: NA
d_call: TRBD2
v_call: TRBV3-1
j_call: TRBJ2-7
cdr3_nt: TGTGCCAGCAGCCAAGGGGGACTAGCTCGCGAGCAGTACTTC
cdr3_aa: CASSQGGLAREQYF

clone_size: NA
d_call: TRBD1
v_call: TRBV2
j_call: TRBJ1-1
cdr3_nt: TGTGCCAGCAAGAGGGAGGGGGCGAGCACTGAAGCTTTCTTT
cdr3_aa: CASKREGASTEAFF

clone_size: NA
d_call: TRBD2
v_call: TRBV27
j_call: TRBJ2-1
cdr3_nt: TGTGCCAGCAGTGGGCGGCGGGAGGGCCTATACAATGAGCAGTTCTTC
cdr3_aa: CASSGRREGLYNEQFF

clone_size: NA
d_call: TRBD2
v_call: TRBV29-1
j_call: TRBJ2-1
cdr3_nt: TGCAGCGTACCTAGCGGGTGGGGCGGAAGCTCCTACAATGAGCAGTTCTTC
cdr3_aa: CSVPSGWGGSSYNEQFF

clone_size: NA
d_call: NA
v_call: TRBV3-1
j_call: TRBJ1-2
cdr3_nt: TGTGCCAGCACCTCCAGAGGGGGGGGGTCCCTCGAGGGCTACACCTTC
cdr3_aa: CASTSRGGGSLEGYTF

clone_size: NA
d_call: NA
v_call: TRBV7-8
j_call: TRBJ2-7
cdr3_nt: TGTGCCAGCAGCTTATGGAATGAGCAGTACTTC
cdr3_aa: CASSLWNEQYF

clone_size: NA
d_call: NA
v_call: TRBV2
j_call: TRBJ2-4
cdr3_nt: TGTGCCAGCAGTCCCGATTACATTCAGTACTTC
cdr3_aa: CASSPDYIQYF

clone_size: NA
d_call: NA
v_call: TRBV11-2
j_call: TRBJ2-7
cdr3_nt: TGTGCCAGCAGCTCGAACGGCCTTAAAGGCTACGAGCAGTACTTC
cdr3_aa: CASSSNGLKGYEQYF

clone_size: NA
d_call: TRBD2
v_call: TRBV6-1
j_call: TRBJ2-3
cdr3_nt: TGTGCCAGCAGTCCACTAGCGGGAGGGCCCTCAGATACGCAGTATTTT
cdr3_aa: CASSPLAGGPSDTQYF

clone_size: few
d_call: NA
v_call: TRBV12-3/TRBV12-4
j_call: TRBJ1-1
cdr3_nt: TGTGCCAGCAGGGGACCCGTGAACACTGAAGCTTTCTTT
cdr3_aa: CASRGPVNTEAFF

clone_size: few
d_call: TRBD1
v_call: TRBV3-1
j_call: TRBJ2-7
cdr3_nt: TGTGCCAGCAGCCAAAAGGGCGGGACAGGGGCCTACGAGCAGTACTTC
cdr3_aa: CASSQKGGTGAYEQYF

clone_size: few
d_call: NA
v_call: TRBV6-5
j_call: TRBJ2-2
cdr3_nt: TGTGCCAGCAGTTACTTCCAGAACACCGGGGAGCTGTTTTTT
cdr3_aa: CASSYFQNTGELFF

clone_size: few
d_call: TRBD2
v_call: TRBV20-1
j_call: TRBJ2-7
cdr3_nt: TGCAGTGCTAGAGGACTAGCGGAATCCTACGAGCAGTACTTC
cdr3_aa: CSARGLAESYEQYF

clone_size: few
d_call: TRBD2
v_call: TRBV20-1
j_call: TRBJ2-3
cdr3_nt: TGCAGTGCTAGAGATCTGGCGGGAGGGAGGAGGGATACGCAGTATTTT
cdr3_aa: CSARDLAGGRRDTQYF

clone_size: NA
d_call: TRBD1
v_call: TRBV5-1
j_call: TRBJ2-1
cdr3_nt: TGCGCCAGCAGCGTGGGACAGGGGGCAGCCAATGAGCAGTTCTTC
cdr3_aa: CASSVGQGAANEQFF

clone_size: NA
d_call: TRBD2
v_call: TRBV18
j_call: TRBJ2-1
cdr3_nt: TGTGCCAGCTCACCACCGGGACTAGCGGGAGGGGATGAGCAGTTCTTC
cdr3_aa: CASSPPGLAGGDEQFF

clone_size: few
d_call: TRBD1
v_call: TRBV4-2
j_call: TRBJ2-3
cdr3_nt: TGTGCCAGCAGCCAAGATCAAGGGACAGGGATCAACACAGATACGCAGTATTTT
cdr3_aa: CASSQDQGTGINTDTQYF

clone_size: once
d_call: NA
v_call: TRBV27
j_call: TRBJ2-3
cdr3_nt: TGTGCCAGCGGTTATCTCGTTAGTGTGAACCCCACAGATACGCAGTATTTT
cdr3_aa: CASGYLVSVNPTDTQYF

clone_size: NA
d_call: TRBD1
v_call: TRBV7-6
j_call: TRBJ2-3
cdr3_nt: TGTGCCAGCACCCTCTTCACAGGGGTCACAGATACGCAGTATTTT
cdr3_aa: CASTLFTGVTDTQYF

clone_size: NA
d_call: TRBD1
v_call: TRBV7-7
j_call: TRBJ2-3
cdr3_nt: TGTGCCAGCAGTTTGGGAACAGGGGAAACAGATACGCAGTATTTT
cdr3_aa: CASSLGTGETDTQYF

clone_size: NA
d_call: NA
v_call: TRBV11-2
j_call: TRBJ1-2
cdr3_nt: TGTGCCGGCAGCTTCCTGCGGGAGCGAAACTATGGCTACACCTTC
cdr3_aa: CAGSFLRERNYGYTF

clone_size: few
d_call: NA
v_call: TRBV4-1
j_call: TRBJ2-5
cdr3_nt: TGCGCCAGCAGCGTAGGAGCAGGCCTGGAGACCCAGTACTTC
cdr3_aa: CASSVGAGLETQYF

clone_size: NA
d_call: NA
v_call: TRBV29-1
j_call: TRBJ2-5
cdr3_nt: TGCAGCGTTGCCCGACTACAAGAGACCCAGTACTTC
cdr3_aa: CSVARLQETQYF

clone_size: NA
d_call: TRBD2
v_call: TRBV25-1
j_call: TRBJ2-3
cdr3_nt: TGTGCCAGCAGTGAAAGCCTAGCGGGAGGGAAAAGCACAGATACGCAGTATTTT
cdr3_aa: CASSESLAGGKSTDTQYF

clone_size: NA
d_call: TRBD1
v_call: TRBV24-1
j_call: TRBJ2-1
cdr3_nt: TGTGCCACCAGTGCTCTAGGACAGGGGGCCTACAATGAGCAGTTCTTC
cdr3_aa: CATSALGQGAYNEQFF

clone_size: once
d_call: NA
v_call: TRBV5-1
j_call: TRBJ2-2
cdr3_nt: TGCGCCAGCAGCCGAGGAGACAGGAACACCGGGGAGCTGTTTTTT
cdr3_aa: CASSRGDRNTGELFF

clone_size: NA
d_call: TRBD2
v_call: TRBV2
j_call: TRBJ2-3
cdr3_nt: TGTGCCAGCAGGGAGACTAGCGGGAGTCCAGATACGCAGTATTTT
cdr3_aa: CASRETSGSPDTQYF

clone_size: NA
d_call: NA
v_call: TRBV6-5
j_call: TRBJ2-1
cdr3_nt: TGTGCCAGCAGGTACGTCGGTAGCTACAATGAGCAGTTCTTC
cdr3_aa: CASRYVGSYNEQFF

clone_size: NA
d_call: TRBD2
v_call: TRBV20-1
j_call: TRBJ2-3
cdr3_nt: TGCAGTGCCCCGAGGGGAGGGCGCGGAGATACGCAGTATTTT
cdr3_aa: CSAPRGGRGDTQYF

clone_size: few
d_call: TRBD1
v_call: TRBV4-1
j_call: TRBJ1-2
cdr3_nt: TGCGCCAGCAGCCTCGGACAGGAGAAAGATGGCTACACCTTC
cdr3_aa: CASSLGQEKDGYTF

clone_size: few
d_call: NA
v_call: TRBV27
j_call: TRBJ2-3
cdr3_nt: TGTGCCAGCAGATCTTTTTTGTTTGGGGCAGATACGCAGTATTTT
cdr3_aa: CASRSFLFGADTQYF